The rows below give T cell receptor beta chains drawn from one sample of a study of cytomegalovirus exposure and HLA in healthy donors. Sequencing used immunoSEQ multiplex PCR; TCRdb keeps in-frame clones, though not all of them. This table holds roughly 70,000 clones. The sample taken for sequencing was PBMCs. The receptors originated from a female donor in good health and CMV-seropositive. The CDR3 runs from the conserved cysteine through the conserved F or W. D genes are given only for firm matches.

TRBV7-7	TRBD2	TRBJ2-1	TGTGCTAGCAGCGAACTGGAAGCGGGGGGAGGGAGTGAGCAGTTCTTC	CASSELEAGGGSEQFF
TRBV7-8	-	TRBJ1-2	TGTGCCAGCAGCTTAGAGGGGATGCCAAGTGGAACGAGTGGCTACACCTTC	CASSLEGMPSGTSGYTF
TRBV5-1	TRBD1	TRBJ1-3	TGCGCCAGCAGCTTGGGTGGACAGGGCGTAAACACCATATATTTT	CASSLGGQGVNTIYF
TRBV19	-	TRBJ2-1	TGTGCCAGTACCTTTAGCGGAGGATCTCTCCGGGATGAGCAGTTCTTC	CASTFSGGSLRDEQFF
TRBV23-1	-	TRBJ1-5	TGCGCCAGCAGGTCCGGGGAAAAGGATCAGCCCCAGCATTTT	CASRSGEKDQPQHF
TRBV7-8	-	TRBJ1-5	TGTGCCAGCAGCCCGACCGGGAGGCCCCAGCATTTT	CASSPTGRPQHF
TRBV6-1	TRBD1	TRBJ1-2	TGTGCCAGCATTACAGGGGTCGGTGGCTACACCTTC	CASITGVGGYTF
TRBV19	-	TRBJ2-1	TGTGCCAGTAAGAAGAGCGGGCCCTCAAGGGGTGAGCAGTTCTTC	CASKKSGPSRGEQFF
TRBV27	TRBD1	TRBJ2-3	TGTGCCAGCAGTAACCTAGGGGGCGTAGGCACAGATACGCAGTATTTT	CASSNLGGVGTDTQYF
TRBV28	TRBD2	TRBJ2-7	TGTGCCAGCGGACGACTAGCGGGGTACGAGCAGTACTTC	CASGRLAGYEQYF
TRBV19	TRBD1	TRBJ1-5	TGTGCCAGTAGTGCGCTTACTGGACAGGTGAGCGTCAATCAGCCCCAGCATTTT	CASSALTGQVSVNQPQHF
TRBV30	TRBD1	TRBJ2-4	TGTGCCTGGAGTCCCTGGACAGGAAAAGCCAAAAACATTCAGTACTTC	CAWSPWTGKAKNIQYF
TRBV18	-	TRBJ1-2	TGTGCCAGCTCTCCATCAAGGGCTGTGGCGGGGTCTAACTATGGCTACACCTTC	CASSPSRAVAGSNYGYTF
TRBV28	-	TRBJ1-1	TGTGCCAGCAGTCCCGGCAGGGAAGCTTTCTTT	CASSPGREAFF
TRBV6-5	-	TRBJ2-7	TGTGCCAGCACTTCAGAAGACTACGAGCAGTACTTC	CASTSEDYEQYF
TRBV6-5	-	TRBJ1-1	TGTGCCAGCAGTTACTCCCGACGGGGTATCACTGAAGCTTTCTTT	CASSYSRRGITEAFF
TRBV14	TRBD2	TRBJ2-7	TGTGCCAGCAGCCAGCTAGCGGGGGCCTACGAGCAGTACTTC	CASSQLAGAYEQYF
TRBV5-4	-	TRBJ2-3	TGTGCCAGCAGCACGGAAGGGGCCACAGATACGCAGTATTTT	CASSTEGATDTQYF
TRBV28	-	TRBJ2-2	TGTGCCAGCAGTTTACGGGGCACCGGGGAGCTGTTTTTT	CASSLRGTGELFF
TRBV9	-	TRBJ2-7	TGTGCCAGCAGCCCCCCACGCGCCTACGAGCAGTACTTC	CASSPPRAYEQYF
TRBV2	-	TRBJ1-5	TGTGCCAGCAGTAAAACAGCGGATCAGCCCCAGCATTTT	CASSKTADQPQHF
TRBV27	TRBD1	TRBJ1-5	TGTGCCAGCGGACAGGTACGTAGGCCCCAGCATTTT	CASGQVRRPQHF
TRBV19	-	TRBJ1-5	TGTGCCAGTAGTATAGGGGACAACCCGAGGCCCCAGCATTTT	CASSIGDNPRPQHF
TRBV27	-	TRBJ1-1	TGTGCCAGCAGTTTTTGGGGAGACACTGAAGCTTTCTTT	CASSFWGDTEAFF
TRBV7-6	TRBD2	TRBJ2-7	TGTGCCAGCAGTTCTAGCGGGAGGAACTACGAGCAGTACTTC	CASSSSGRNYEQYF
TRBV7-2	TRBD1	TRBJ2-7	TGTGCCAGCAGCGTGAATCCGGGACAGGGAGGCGTCGACGAGCAGTACTTC	CASSVNPGQGGVDEQYF
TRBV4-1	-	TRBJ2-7	TGCGCCAGCAGCCAAGAAGGTGCGGGCAGGTCCTACGAGCAGTACTTC	CASSQEGAGRSYEQYF
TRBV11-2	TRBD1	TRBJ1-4	TGTGCCAGCAGCTTAAGCAGGGGGCCTAATGAAAAACTGTTTTTT	CASSLSRGPNEKLFF
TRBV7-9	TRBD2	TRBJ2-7	TGTGCCAGCAGCTCGGGACTAGGGGAGCAGTACTTC	CASSSGLGEQYF
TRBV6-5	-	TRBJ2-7	TGTGCCAGCAGGGAAACAGGATTCTACGAGCAGTACTTC	CASRETGFYEQYF
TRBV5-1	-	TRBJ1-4	TGCGCCAGCAGCCTGTCTAGGGGTAGGGATGAAAAACTGTTTTTT	CASSLSRGRDEKLFF
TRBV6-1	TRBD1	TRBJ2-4	TGTGCCAGCAGTGAAGCCCCGGGACAGCGAAACATTCAGTACTTC	CASSEAPGQRNIQYF
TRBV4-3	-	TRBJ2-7	TGCGCCAGCAGCCAAGATGCGGACACCCGATGGGAGCAGTACTTC	CASSQDADTRWEQYF
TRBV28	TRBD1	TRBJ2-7	TGTGCCAGCAGTCCGACTACCCGGGACAGGGGGTACGAGCAGTACTTC	CASSPTTRDRGYEQYF
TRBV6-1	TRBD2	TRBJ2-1	TGTGCCAGCAGTGTGACTAGCGGGAGGGATGACAATGAGCAGTTCTTC	CASSVTSGRDDNEQFF
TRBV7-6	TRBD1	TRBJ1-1	TGTGCCAGCAGCCCCTGGGTCCTAGAACAGGGGGCGGTGGCTTTCTTT	CASSPWVLEQGAVAFF
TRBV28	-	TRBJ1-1	TGTATCTCGCGGGCAGCTCACACTGAAGCTTTCTTT	CISRAAHTEAFF
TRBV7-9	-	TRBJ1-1	TGTGCCAGCAGCCAACGGGGGGGGTTGGACACTGAAGCTTTCTTT	CASSQRGGLDTEAFF
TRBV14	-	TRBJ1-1	TGTGCCAGCAGCCAAGCAGGTCGTGGGACTGAAGCTTTCTTT	CASSQAGRGTEAFF
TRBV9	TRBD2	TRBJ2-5	TGTGCCAGCAGCGTGGGGGGGAACCCCCAAGAGACCCAGTACTTC	CASSVGGNPQETQYF